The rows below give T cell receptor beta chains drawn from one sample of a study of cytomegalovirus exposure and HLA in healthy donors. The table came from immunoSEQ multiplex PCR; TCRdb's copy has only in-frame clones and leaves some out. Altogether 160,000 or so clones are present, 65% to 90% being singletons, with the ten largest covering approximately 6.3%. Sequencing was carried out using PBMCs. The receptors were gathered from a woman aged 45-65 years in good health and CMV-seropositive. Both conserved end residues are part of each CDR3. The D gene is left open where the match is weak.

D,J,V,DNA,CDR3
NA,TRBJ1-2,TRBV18,TGTGCCAGCTCCCCCAGCAAGGGGTATGGCTACACCTTC,CASSPSKGYGYTF
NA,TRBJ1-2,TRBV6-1,TGTGCCAGCAGTGAAGTAGTTACAGGGAGGGGTGGCTACACCTTC,CASSEVVTGRGGYTF
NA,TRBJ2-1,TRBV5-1,TGCGCCAGCAGCCAGGCAGGGGGAGGATACAATGAGCAGTTCTTC,CASSQAGGGYNEQFF
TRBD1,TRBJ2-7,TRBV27,TGTGCCAGCAGTTCACGCCGGGACAGCTACGAGCAGTACTTC,CASSSRRDSYEQYF
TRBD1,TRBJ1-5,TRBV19,TGTGCCAGTAGTACAGGGGGCCCGGGTCACAATCAGCCCCAGCATTTT,CASSTGGPGHNQPQHF
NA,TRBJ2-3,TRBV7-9,TGTGCCAGCAGCTTTCGGGAAAGAGATAATACAGATACGCAGTATTTT,CASSFRERDNTDTQYF
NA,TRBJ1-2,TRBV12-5,TGTGCTAGTGCTCGGGGGGACTATGGCTACACCTTC,CASARGDYGYTF
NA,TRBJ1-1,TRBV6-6,TGTGCCAGCAGTTACTTGCGGAACACTGAAGCTTTCTTT,CASSYLRNTEAFF
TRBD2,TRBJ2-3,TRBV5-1,TGCGCCAGCAGCTCAACTAGCGGGGGTACAGATACGCAGTATTTT,CASSSTSGGTDTQYF
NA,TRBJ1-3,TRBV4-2,TGTGCCAGCAGCCAAGAAATACTCCTTGGCAGCGCAATCGACACCATATATTTT,CASSQEILLGSAIDTIYF